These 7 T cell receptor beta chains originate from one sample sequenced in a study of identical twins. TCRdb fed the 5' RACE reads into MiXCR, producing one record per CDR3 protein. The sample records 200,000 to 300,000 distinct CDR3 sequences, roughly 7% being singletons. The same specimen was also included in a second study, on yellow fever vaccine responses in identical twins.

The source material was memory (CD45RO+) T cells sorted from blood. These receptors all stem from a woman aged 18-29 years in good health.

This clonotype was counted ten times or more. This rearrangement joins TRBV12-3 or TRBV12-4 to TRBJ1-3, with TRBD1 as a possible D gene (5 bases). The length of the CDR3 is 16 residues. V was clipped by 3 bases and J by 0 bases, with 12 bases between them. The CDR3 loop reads CASSFAGPLSGNTIYF. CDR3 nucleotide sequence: TGTGCCAGCAGTTTTGCAGGGCCTCTCTCTGGAAACACCATATATTTT.

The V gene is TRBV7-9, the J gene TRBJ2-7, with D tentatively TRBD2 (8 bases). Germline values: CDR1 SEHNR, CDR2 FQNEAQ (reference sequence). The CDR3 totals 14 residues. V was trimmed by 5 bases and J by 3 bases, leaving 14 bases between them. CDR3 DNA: TGTGCCAGCAGCCGGGGGGGACAGAGCTACGAGCAGTACTTC. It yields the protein CASSRGGQSYEQYF. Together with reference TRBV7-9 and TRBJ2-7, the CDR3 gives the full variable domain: DTGVSQNPRHKITKRGQNVTFRCDPISEHNRLYWYRQTLGQGPEFLTYFQNEAQLEKSRLLSDRFSAERPKGSFSTLEIQRTEQGDSAMYLCASSRGGQSYEQYFGPGTRLTVT.

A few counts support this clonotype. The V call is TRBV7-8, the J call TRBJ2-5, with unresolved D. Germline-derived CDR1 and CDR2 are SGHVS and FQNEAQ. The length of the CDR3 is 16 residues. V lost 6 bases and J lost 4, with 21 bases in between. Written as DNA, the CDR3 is TGTGCCAGCAGGAAAAAGAGGACCTCCCAAGGAGAGACCCAGTACTTC. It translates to CASRKKRTSQGETQYF.

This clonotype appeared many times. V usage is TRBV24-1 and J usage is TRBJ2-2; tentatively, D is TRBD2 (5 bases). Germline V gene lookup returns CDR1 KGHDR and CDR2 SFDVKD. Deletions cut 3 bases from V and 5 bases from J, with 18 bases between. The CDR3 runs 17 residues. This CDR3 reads CATSDPTPGFSTGELFF. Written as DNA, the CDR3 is TGTGCCACCAGTGATCCAACCCCGGGATTTAGTACCGGGGAGCTGTTTTTT.

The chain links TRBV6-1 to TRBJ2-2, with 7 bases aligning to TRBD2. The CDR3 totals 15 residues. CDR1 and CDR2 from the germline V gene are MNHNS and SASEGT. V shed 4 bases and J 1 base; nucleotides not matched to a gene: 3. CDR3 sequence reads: CASSGSGENTGELFF. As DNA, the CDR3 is TGTGCCAGCAGTGGGAGCGGGGAGAACACCGGGGAGCTGTTTTTT.

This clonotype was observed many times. DNA of the CDR3: TGTGCCAGCAGGACAGGGACAAATTCACCCCTCCACTTT. It encodes CASRTGTNSPLHF. The rearrangement joins TRBV28 to TRBJ1-6; 7 nucleotides agree with TRBD1. The germline V gene encodes CDR1 MDHEN and CDR2 SYDVKM. The CDR3 contains 13 residues. Trimming cost V 6 bases and J 7 bases; bases outside gene matches: 3.

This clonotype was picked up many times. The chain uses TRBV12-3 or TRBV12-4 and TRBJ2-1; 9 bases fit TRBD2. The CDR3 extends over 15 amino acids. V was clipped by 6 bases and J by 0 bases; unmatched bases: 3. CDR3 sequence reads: CASRLAGISYNEQFF. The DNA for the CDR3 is TGTGCCAGCAGACTAGCGGGTATCTCCTACAATGAGCAGTTCTTC.